This TCR beta chain derives from a study of shared clonotypes between healthy human individuals. Regarding this clone: Antigen unknown.

General study findings and limits: Naive subsets generally exceeded memory subsets in estimated richness.

Using immunoSEQ multiplex PCR, the repertoire was profiled, and TCRdb retains in-frame clones only, with some absent. The sample contains millions of clones, approximately 92% of which appear only once. All donors qualified as healthy HIV-negative adults and had experienced no recent acute infections or vaccinations. Into CD45RA+ naive and CD45RA-negative memory subsets, the CD4+ cells were split. Sequenced material: naive CD4+ T cells sorted from blood. The subset was: CD45RA+ positively selected. The TCR originated in a man aged 18 to 30 in good health.

CDR3 DNA sequence: TGTGCCAGCAGCCTCGCCCGGGCCCCGCCTGGAAACACCATATATTTT. Translated: CASSLARAPPGNTIYF. This chain uses TRBV7-9 with TRBJ1-3, with D hard to call. In germline, CDR1 is SEHNR, CDR2 FQNEAQ (reference sequence). Trimming pared 5 bases from V and 2 bases from J, leaving 16 bases between. The CDR3 is 16 amino acids.